One and the same sample provided the 26 T cell receptor beta chains below, sequenced in a study of T-cell reconstitution after alpha-beta-depleted transplantation in children. Library preparation (for TCRbeta) was performed with unique molecular identifiers. MiXCR was run by TCRdb on the PCR reads, yielding one entry per CDR3 protein. The sample lists about 610,000 distinct CDR3 sequences; over 9.5% were seen once. This sample comprised PBMCs from the stem cell graft donor, obtained from the stem cell graft. The receptors shown here come from a human donor who donated a stem cell graft to a child with acute myeloid leukemia.

The rearrangement uses TRBV9 and TRBJ2-7, with D possibly being TRBD1 (5 bases). CDR3 length: 15 amino acids. Trimming pared 0 bases from V and 3 bases from J, leaving 13 bases between. Germline V gene lookup returns CDR1 SGDLS and CDR2 YYNGEE. The CDR3: CASSVGGSFGYEQYF. CDR3 DNA: TGTGCCAGCAGCGTAGGGGGCAGTTTTGGCTACGAGCAGTACTTC.

This clonotype has more than one count but fewer than ten. The chain links TRBV9 to TRBJ2-3, with a weak D call TRBD1 (6 bases). CDR1 is SGDLS, CDR2 YYNGEE, per germline. V gave up 3 bases and J gave up 2 bases, with 10 bases separating them. The CDR3 is 14 amino acids. CDR3 in DNA: TGTGCCAGCAGCGCCCAGGGGTTCACAGATACGCAGTATTTT. It codes for CASSAQGFTDTQYF. Variable domain in full (rest from reference TRBV9 and TRBJ2-3): DSGVTQTPKHLITATGQRVTLRCSPRSGDLSVYWYQQSLDQGLQFLIQYYNGEERAKGNILERFSAQQFPDLHSELNLSSLELGDSALYFCASSAQGFTDTQYFGPGTRLTVL.

This clonotype appeared a few times. This chain connects TRBV24-1 to TRBJ2-1; no reliable D call. The V and J ends lost 1 base and 0 bases respectively, with 9 bases between them. Looked up from germline, CDR1 is KGHDR and CDR2 is SFDVKD. The CDR3 length is 16 residues. This CDR3 is CATSDFAPASYNEQFF. CDR3 bases: TGTGCCACCAGTGATTTCGCCCCAGCCTCCTACAATGAGCAGTTCTTC.

V gene TRBV12-3 or TRBV12-4 combines with J gene TRBJ1-2; the D is unclear. The CDR3 consists of 14 residues. Trimming cost V 6 bases and J 1 base, with 12 bases left between them. CDR3 coding DNA: TGTGCCAGCAGGACCCTGGACCTTAACTATGGCTACACCTTC. Its protein is CASRTLDLNYGYTF.

In its sample, this clonotype was seen once. This rearrangement joins TRBV3-1 to TRBJ2-5; 13 bases align to TRBD2. The germline gives CDR1 LGHDT, CDR2 YNNKEL (reference sequence). V dropped 4 bases and J dropped 5; count of bases not matched to a gene: 7. The CDR3 loop spans 16 amino acids. CDR3: CASSPGTSGIGETQYF. CDR3 DNA: TGTGCCAGCAGCCCCGGGACTAGCGGGATCGGGGAGACCCAGTACTTC.

In its sample, this clonotype was seen a few times. V usage is TRBV30 and J usage is TRBJ1-2, with D unresolved. Germline loops: CDR1 GTSNPN, CDR2 SVGIG (reference sequence). The V gene lost 1 base and the J gene lost 8 bases, with 5 bases spanning the gap. This CDR3 region has 10 residues. As DNA, the CDR3 is TGTGCCTGGAGTGAGGTGGGCTACACCTTC. Its protein product is CAWSEVGYTF.

The chain recombines TRBV5-1 with TRBJ2-3, with 10 bases that match TRBD2. V trimming: 2 bases; J trimming: 2 bases; junction bases outside the gene matches: 8. There are 17 residues in the CDR3. Looked up from germline, CDR1 is SGHRS and CDR2 is YFSETQ. The CDR3 sequence is CASSFRTSGNPTDTQYF. DNA of the CDR3: TGCGCCAGCAGCTTCCGCACTAGCGGGAACCCCACAGATACGCAGTATTTT.

The chain uses TRBV10-3 and TRBJ2-5; 8 positions match TRBD2. V lost 6 bases to trimming and J lost 5 bases; unmatched junction nucleotides: 8. Looked up from germline, CDR1 is ENHRY and CDR2 is SYGVKD. The CDR3 consists of 14 residues. CDR3 residues: CAIRRREGPETQYF. CDR3 DNA: TGTGCCATCAGGAGACGGGAGGGCCCTGAGACCCAGTACTTC.

In its sample, this clonotype was seen a few times. The chain has TRBV6-1 and TRBJ1-5, with TRBD1 matching over 8 bases. Unmatched junction bases numbered 5, after V lost 4 bases and J lost 6 bases. Germline V gene data show CDR1 as MNHNS and CDR2 as SASEGT. This CDR3 is 14 amino acids long. The chain's CDR3 is CASSGQGSAQPQHF. CDR3 coding DNA: TGTGCCAGCAGTGGACAGGGGTCGGCTCAGCCCCAGCATTTT.

This clonotype was seen a handful of times. This rearrangement joins TRBV10-3 to TRBJ1-1, with D perhaps TRBD1 (6 bases). V was trimmed by 6 bases and J by 5 bases, leaving 16 bases between them. The CDR3 is made up of 14 amino acids. CDR1 ENHRY and CDR2 SYGVKD come from the germline V gene. CDR3 DNA sequence: TGTGCCATCAGGAGGGGGGGCGAAAAAACTGAAGCTTTCTTT. As protein: CAIRRGGEKTEAFF.

This clonotype was detected a few times. This chain joins TRBV6-2 or TRBV6-3 and TRBJ2-7; 13 bases match TRBD2. This CDR3 has 15 amino acids. In germline, CDR1 is MNHEY, CDR2 SVGEGT. V lost 6 bases to trimming and J lost 5 bases; unmatched junction nucleotides: 7. The CDR3 nucleotides read TGTGCCAGCAGACTAGCGGGAGGGCCCACCCACGAGCAGTACTTC. As protein: CASRLAGGPTHEQYF.

The V gene is TRBV5-1, the J gene TRBJ1-2; TRBD1 might be the D (5 bases). Germline assignment: CDR1 SGHRS and CDR2 YFSETQ. The V gene lost 0 bases and the J gene lost 2 bases, with 11 bases spanning the gap. This CDR3 contains 15 residues. The CDR3 region is CASSLETVRNYGYTF. For the CDR3, the DNA is TGCGCCAGCAGCTTGGAGACAGTCCGAAACTATGGCTACACCTTC.

The rearrangement joins TRBV9 to TRBJ2-3; D is possibly TRBD1 (5 bases). The CDR3 has 13 amino acids. V was shortened by 6 bases and J by 4 bases, with 12 bases between the two germline ends. Germline loops: CDR1 SGDLS, CDR2 YYNGEE. Here the CDR3 reads CASTRLGPDTQYF. The CDR3, as DNA: TGTGCCAGCACCAGACTGGGGCCAGATACGCAGTATTTT.

A few counts support this clonotype. The rearrangement links TRBV6-2 or TRBV6-3 to TRBJ1-5, with 8 bases that match TRBD1. Germline V gives CDR1 MNHEY, CDR2 SVGEGT. The CDR3 is 17 residues long. After removal of 2 bases from V and 1 base from J, the junction contained 7 bases not matched to a gene. The CDR3 reads CASSYNPGGASNQPQHF. CDR3 nucleotide sequence: TGTGCCAGCAGTTACAACCCAGGGGGCGCGAGCAATCAGCCCCAGCATTTT.

This clonotype qualifies as medium-sized. The chain joins TRBV28 to TRBJ2-1; maybe TRBD2 (5 bases). Trimming took 6 bases from V and 12 from J, leaving 12 bases between them. There are 11 residues in the CDR3. From germline, CDR1 is MDHEN and CDR2 SYDVKM. The CDR3 sequence is CASSEGRGQFF. The CDR3 bases are TGTGCCAGCAGCGAGGGTCGGGGGCAGTTCTTC.

The chain recombines TRBV7-9 with TRBJ2-4; possible D gene TRBD2, 5 bases. V dropped 6 bases and J dropped 0 bases, with 15 bases sitting between them. The germline gives CDR1 SEHNR, CDR2 FQNEAQ (reference sequence). CDR3 size: 16 residues. Written as DNA, the CDR3 is TGTGCCAGCAGGTTAAGGGTCGGGGTAGCCAAAAACATTCAGTACTTC. This encodes CASRLRVGVAKNIQYF.

The V gene is TRBV7-3, the J gene TRBJ2-2; D unresolved. Germline V lookup: CDR1 SGHTA, CDR2 FQGTGA. The CDR3 covers 13 residues. The V gene lost 1 base and the J gene lost 4 bases, with 4 bases spanning the gap. CDR3 DNA sequence: TGTGCCAGCAGCTTAATGATCACCGGGGAGCTGTTTTTT. Protein: CASSLMITGELFF.

This clonotype was recorded many times. The gene calls are TRBV12-3 or TRBV12-4 and TRBJ2-7; no clear D gene. With 5 bases removed from V and 3 bases from J, the gap between germline ends came to 11 bases. This CDR3 spans 13 amino acids. The CDR3 here is CASSPSDGYEQYF. CDR3 DNA sequence: TGTGCCAGCAGTCCGTCGGACGGCTACGAGCAGTACTTC.

The chain carries TRBV7-9 and TRBJ1-1; 7 bases map to TRBD1. CDR1 and CDR2 from the germline V gene are SEHNR and FQNEAQ (reference sequence). V lost 6 bases, J lost 3 bases, and 7 bases stayed unmatched. The CDR3 loop spans 14 amino acids. CDR3 region: CASSTQGGHTEAFF. In nucleotides, the CDR3 is TGTGCCAGCAGTACGCAGGGGGGGCACACTGAAGCTTTCTTT.

At least ten counts were recorded for this clonotype. This rearrangement joins TRBV15 to TRBJ1-1; TRBD1 might be the D (5 bases). The germline V gene encodes CDR1 LNHNV and CDR2 YYDKDF (reference sequence). V was clipped by 1 base and J by 3 bases, with 15 bases between them. The length of the CDR3 is 16 residues. The CDR3 sequence is CATSRVEGQADTEAFF. The CDR3 DNA is TGTGCCACCAGCAGAGTGGAGGGGCAGGCTGACACTGAAGCTTTCTTT.

In its sample, this clonotype was seen a few times. CDR3 residues: CASRFSGTGRNQPQHF. Written as DNA, the CDR3 is TGTGCCAGCAGATTCTCTGGGACAGGGAGGAATCAGCCCCAGCATTTT. This rearrangement joins TRBV27 to TRBJ1-5; 9 bases fit TRBD1. V shed 6 bases and J 4 bases; nucleotides not matched to a gene: 10. The CDR3 length is 16 residues. The germline CDR1 and CDR2 sequences are MNHEY and SMNVEV (reference sequence).

This clonotype was seen a few times. The V call is TRBV5-1, the J call TRBJ2-2; the D gene is possibly TRBD1 (5 bases). The germline V and J ends were trimmed by 3 bases and 3 bases, with 9 bases remaining between them. The CDR3 extends over 14 amino acids. Germline V CDR1 and CDR2: SGHRS, YFSETQ. The DNA for the CDR3 is TGCGCCAGCAGCTGGATGACAGACACCGGGGAGCTGTTTTTT. Translating it yields CASSWMTDTGELFF.

This clonotype was detected a few times. The V call is TRBV7-9, the J call TRBJ2-1; 11 bases are a match to TRBD2. Germline V gives CDR1 SEHNR, CDR2 FQNEAQ (reference sequence). CDR3 length: 16 residues. V lost 5 bases to trimming and J lost 11 bases; unmatched junction nucleotides: 14. CDR3 DNA sequence: TGTGCCAGCAGCCCAATAACTAGCGGGAGTGGCCCGAAGCAGTTCTTC. Its protein product is CASSPITSGSGPKQFF. The full variable domain, rest sourced from reference TRBV7-9 and TRBJ2-1, is DTGVSQNPRHKITKRGQNVTFRCDPISEHNRLYWYRQTLGQGPEFLTYFQNEAQLEKSRLLSDRFSAERPKGSFSTLEIQRTEQGDSAMYLCASSPITSGSGPKQFFGPGTRLTVL.

In this sample, this clonotype turned up a few times. This chain connects TRBV4-3 to TRBJ2-3, with a possible D match to TRBD2 (6 bases). CDR1 is LGHNA and CDR2 is YSLEER in the germline V gene. The CDR3 is 18 residues long. V gave up 0 bases and J gave up 3 bases, with 19 bases separating them. CDR3 protein: CASSQDALAYGPTDTQYF. CDR3 bases: TGCGCCAGCAGCCAAGATGCCCTAGCGTATGGGCCGACAGATACGCAGTATTTT.

The chain is built from TRBV12-3 or TRBV12-4 and TRBJ2-3; tentatively, D is TRBD2 (6 bases). Trimming removed 3 bases at V and 5 bases at J, with 12 bases between. The CDR3 loop spans 14 amino acids. The CDR3 DNA reads TGTGCCAGCAGTTTCGCGTCCGGGGGAGATACGCAGTATTTT. Its translation: CASSFASGGDTQYF.

This clonotype appeared a few times. This chain uses TRBV6-1 with TRBJ2-5, with 7 bases fitting TRBD1. CDR1 is MNHNS and CDR2 is SASEGT in the germline V gene. This CDR3 spans 16 amino acids. With V trimmed by 5 bases and J by 5 bases, 14 bases remained unmatched. CDR3 DNA sequence: TGTGCCAGCAGTCTCAGGATGACAGGGCACCGGGAGACCCAGTACTTC. It translates to CASSLRMTGHRETQYF.